This T cell receptor beta chain was retrieved from a study of neurological immune-mediated disorders (dated by TCRdb to the late 2010s). With regard to the full study: Among the approximately 34 multiple sclerosis patients, relapsing-remitting MS was present in around 31 and secondary progressive MS was present in 3. Longitudinal samples, technical triplicates and paired sorted CD4+ and CD8+ T-cell subsets, alongside PBMC samples, were included among the 106 TCR-beta libraries. Of the approximately 70 subjects in the cohort, some 15 were HAM/TSP patients, some 34 were multiple sclerosis patients, and about 20 were healthy controls. Using UMI-based sequencing, the study compared peripheral blood TCR-beta repertoires from patients with HTLV-I-associated myelopathy (HAM/TSP), patients with multiple sclerosis, and healthy controls.

For the unsorted PBMC libraries, 2 million PBMCs were stored in RNAlater at -80 degrees C until RNA extraction and were used to generate the libraries. The multiple sclerosis patients were enrolled in a US clinical protocol that used magnetic resonance imaging to evaluate disease progression. PBMCs were separated from peripheral blood using Ficoll-Hypaque density gradient centrifugation and then cryopreserved in liquid nitrogen. From the cysteine through the phenylalanine, the CDR3 covers 15 amino acids. Left in the record is the CDR3 DNA by itself, 45 bases read in frame from the first base. The CDR1 and CDR2 encoded by the germline V gene (reference sequence) are MNHEY and SMNVEV. V is pruned by 5 bases and J by 3 bases, leaving 6 bases of the junction without a gene match. cDNA synthesis used template-switch 5'RACE with a primer carrying a 10-nucleotide random unique molecular identifier tagging each TCR transcript. Each sequencing run produced over 180 million TCR-beta sequences covering 15-18 subjects. The RNeasy kit was used to extract total RNA. The KAPA Real-time Library Amplification kit was used to amplify TCR-beta VDJ regions with primers targeting the TCR constant region and the 5'RACE anchor. Sample indexes and Illumina adaptors were added in a first PCR, and a second PCR then increased library yield. After Ampure bead purification, the roughly 650 bp TCR product was size-selected on a 2% E-gel SizeSelection system. Before pooling, libraries had their quality checked on a Bioanalyzer, their concentration measured with Qubit, and their quantity determined with the Kapa Library Quantification kit. Libraries were sequenced paired-end 2 x 150 bp on an Illumina HiSeq 2500. To increase sequence diversity, 25-30% phiX was spiked into each library pool. In the authors' own workflow: The UMI-based MiGEC pipeline processed quality-filtered reads and removed over 85% of raw TCR sequences during error correction. IMGT germline references were used for alignment of VDJ genes, and clonotypes were defined by a unique CDR3 amino acid sequence together with V-J genes. VDJtools evaluated clonal expansion, Shannon diversity and CDR3 relatedness (CalcPairwiseDistances, ClusterSamples); CLCbio workbench built phylogenetic trees. Clones with at least 8 unique UMIs were defined as expanded, with this threshold being based on coefficient-of-variation modelling across technical triplicates. TCRdb handled the public reads itself, with Q25 trimming in fastp and clone calling in MiXCR, and kept productive beta chains. Identical CDR3 protein sequences are pooled into one entry, listed with their most common genes and DNA. The V and J calls were not made by the authors but by TCRdb's processing. This sample comprises 60,000 or so distinct CDR3 sequences, roughly 3.5% of them detected only once. The ten biggest clones cover roughly 6.6% of the sample.

General findings and caveats noted by the study authors: In a phylogenetic analysis, the repertoires of 18 out of 34 MS patients fell into a single cluster of related CDR3 sequences, pointing to a possible signature at the repertoire level. The MS cluster showed no association with clinical or MRI features, and the authors stated that larger cohorts are needed. Across subjects, expanded clones never shared an identical CDR3 amino acid sequence, which suggests that the TCR-beta repertoires in every group were private. TCR clonal expansion was greatest in HAM/TSP patients and smallest in MS patients, who ranked below even healthy controls.

This clonotype was found many times. No antigen is known for it. No base qualities exist here, and no much larger clone lies one base off it. This clonotype originated in a woman aged 55-75 years with multiple sclerosis. Recombination joined TRBV27 with TRBJ1-1; 10 junctional bases match TRBD1. The sample was PBMCs. CDR3 sequence: CASSPDRGMDTEAFF. Read as DNA, the sequence is TGTGCCAGCAGTCCGGACAGGGGGATGGACACTGAAGCTTTCTTT.